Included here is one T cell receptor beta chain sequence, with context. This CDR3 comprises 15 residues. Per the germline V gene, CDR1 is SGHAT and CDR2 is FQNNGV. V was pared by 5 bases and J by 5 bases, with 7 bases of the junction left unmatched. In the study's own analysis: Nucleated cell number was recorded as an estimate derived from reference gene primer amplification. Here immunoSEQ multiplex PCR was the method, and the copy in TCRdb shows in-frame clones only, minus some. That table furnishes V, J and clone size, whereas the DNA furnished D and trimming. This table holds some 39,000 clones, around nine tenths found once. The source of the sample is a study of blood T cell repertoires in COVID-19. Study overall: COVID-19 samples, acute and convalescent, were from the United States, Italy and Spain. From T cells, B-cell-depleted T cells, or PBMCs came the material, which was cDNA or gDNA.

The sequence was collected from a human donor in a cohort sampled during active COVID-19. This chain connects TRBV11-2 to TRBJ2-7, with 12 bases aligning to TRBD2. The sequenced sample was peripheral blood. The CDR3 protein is CASSIWTSGKDEQYF. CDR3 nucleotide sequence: TGTGCCAGCAGCATATGGACTAGCGGGAAAGACGAGCAGTACTTC. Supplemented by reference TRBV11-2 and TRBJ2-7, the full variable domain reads EAGVAQSPRYKIIEKRQSVAFWCNPISGHATLYWYQQILGQGPKLLIQFQNNGVVDDSQLPKDRFSAERLKGVDSTLKIQPAKLEDSAVYLCASSIWTSGKDEQYFGPGTRLTVT.